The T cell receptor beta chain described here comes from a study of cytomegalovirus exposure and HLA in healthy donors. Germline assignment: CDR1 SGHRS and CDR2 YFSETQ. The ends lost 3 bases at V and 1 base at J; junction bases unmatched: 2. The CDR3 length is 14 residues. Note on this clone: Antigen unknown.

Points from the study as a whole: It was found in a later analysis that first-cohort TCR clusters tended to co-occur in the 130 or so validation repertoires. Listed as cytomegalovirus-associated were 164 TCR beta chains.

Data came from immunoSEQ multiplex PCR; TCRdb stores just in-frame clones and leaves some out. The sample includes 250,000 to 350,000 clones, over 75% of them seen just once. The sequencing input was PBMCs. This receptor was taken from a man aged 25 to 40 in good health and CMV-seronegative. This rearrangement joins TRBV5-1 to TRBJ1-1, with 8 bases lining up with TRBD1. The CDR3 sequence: CASSWTGPNTEAFF. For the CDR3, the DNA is TGCGCCAGCAGCTGGACAGGGCCGAACACTGAAGCTTTCTTT. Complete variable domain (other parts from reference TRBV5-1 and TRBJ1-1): KAGVTQTPRYLIKTRGQQVTLSCSPISGHRSVSWYQQTPGQGLQFLFEYFSETQRNKGNFPGRFSGRQFSNSRSEMNVSTLELGDSALYLCASSWTGPNTEAFFGQGTRLTVV.